These 10 T cell receptor beta chains originate from one sample sequenced in a study of blood T cell repertoires in COVID-19. Sequenced by immunoSEQ multiplex PCR; TCRdb stores in-frame clones only, minus some. The sample contains approximately 200,000 clones, 85% of which appear only once. Material for sequencing was PBMCs or T cells enriched from blood (not recorded which). All receptors come from a man aged 40-49 years who had recovered from COVID-19.

The V and J genes are TRBV6-4 and TRBJ2-1; weak D call: TRBD2 (5 bases). Germline loops: CDR1 MRHNA, CDR2 SNTAGT. CDR3 length: 14 residues. The ends were cut back, 5 bases at V and 4 bases at J, with 12 bases in the middle. CDR3 sequence: CASSRGPEYNEQFF. CDR3 sequence (DNA): TGTGCCAGCAGTCGCGGGCCCGAGTACAATGAGCAGTTCTTC.

V is TRBV5-6 and J is TRBJ2-5; 8 bases are a match to TRBD1. The V segment lost 4 bases and the J segment 3 bases; nucleotides outside the gene matches: 8. The length of the CDR3 is 15 residues. From germline, CDR1 is SGHDT and CDR2 YYEEEE. Here the CDR3 reads CASSLQGASEETQYF. Written as DNA, the CDR3 is TGTGCCAGCAGCCTTCAGGGGGCGAGTGAAGAGACCCAGTACTTC.

The chain uses TRBV25-1 and TRBJ2-2, with 7 bases that match TRBD1. CDR1 is MGHDK and CDR2 is SYGVNS in the germline V gene. The CDR3 length is 13 residues. V lost 7 bases, J lost 7 bases, and 6 bases stayed unmatched. DNA for the CDR3: TGTGCCAGCACCGAGGGGGCGTACGGGGAGCTGTTTTTT. Translation: CASTEGAYGELFF.

The genes are TRBV11-2 and TRBJ2-6; 9 bases line up with TRBD1. The CDR3 is 17 amino acids. J lost 4 bases, V lost 5 bases, and 9 bases had no gene match. Germline CDR1 reads SGHAT; CDR2 reads FQNNGV. The CDR3 nucleotides read TGTGCCAGCAGCCCCCGGACAGGGGATGCGGGGGCCAACGTCCTGACTTTC. Translated: CASSPRTGDAGANVLTF.

This chain links TRBV7-3 with TRBJ2-7, with D perhaps TRBD1 (5 bases). V was trimmed by 5 bases and J by 5 bases, leaving 13 bases between them. The V gene's germline CDR1 is SGHTA and CDR2 FQGTGA. The CDR3 covers 13 residues. DNA of the CDR3: TGTGCCAGCAGCACCATAACAGGCCACGAGCAGTACTTC. Its translation is CASSTITGHEQYF.

This chain links TRBV7-9 with TRBJ1-4; D not certain. CDR1 and CDR2 (germline): SEHNR, FQNEAQ (reference sequence). V was shortened by 5 bases and J by 5 bases, with 6 bases between the two germline ends. The length of the CDR3 is 12 residues. DNA of the CDR3: TGTGCCAGCAGCCGACAAAATGAAAAACTGTTTTTT. Amino acid sequence: CASSRQNEKLFF. Variable domain in full (rest from reference TRBV7-9 and TRBJ1-4): DTGVSQNPRHKITKRGQNVTFRCDPISEHNRLYWYRQTLGQGPEFLTYFQNEAQLEKSRLLSDRFSAERPKGSFSTLEIQRTEQGDSAMYLCASSRQNEKLFFGSGTQLSVL.

This rearrangement joins TRBV3-1 (or the pseudogene TRBV3-2) to TRBJ1-6; D is ambiguous. CDR1 is LGHDT and CDR2 is YNNKEL in the germline V gene (reference sequence). Trimming stripped 1 base from V and 0 bases from J, with 4 bases between. The CDR3 loop spans 15 amino acids. CDR3 residues: CASSQVSSYNSPLHF. In DNA, the CDR3 is TGTGCCAGCAGCCAAGTGAGCTCCTATAATTCACCCCTCCACTTT.

This clone appeared a single time. The gene calls are TRBV2 and TRBJ1-5, with 12 bases that match TRBD1. V was pared by 2 bases and J by 7 bases, with 6 bases of the junction left unmatched. The CDR3 contains 16 residues. The germline V gene has CDR1 SNHLY and CDR2 FYNNEI. The CDR3 DNA follows: TGTGCCAGCAGTGAAACCGGGACAGGGGGCGAGCAGCCCCAGCATTTT. This translates into CASSETGTGGEQPQHF. The whole variable domain, remainder taken from reference TRBV2 and TRBJ1-5, is EPEVTQTPSHQVTQMGQEVILRCVPISNHLYFYWYRQILGQKVEFLVSFYNNEISEKSEIFDDQFSVERPDGSNFTLKIRSTKLEDSAMYFCASSETGTGGEQPQHFGDGTRLSIL.

This clone has only one observation. The chain is built from TRBV20-1 and TRBJ1-2; the D gene is possibly TRBD1 (6 bases). The CDR3 loop spans 14 amino acids. Deletions cut 3 bases from V and 6 bases from J, with 17 bases between. Per the germline V gene, CDR1 is DFQATT and CDR2 is SNEGSKA (reference sequence). The CDR3 sequence: CSASVPPDRHGYTF. CDR3 nucleotide sequence: TGCAGTGCTAGTGTCCCACCGGACAGACATGGCTACACCTTC.

The chain uses TRBV14 and TRBJ1-6, with 7 bases fitting TRBD1. The CDR3 has 14 amino acids. Germline V CDR1 and CDR2: SGHDN, FVKESK. The ends lost 4 bases at V and 6 bases at J; junction bases unmatched: 3. DNA of the CDR3: TGTGCCAGCAGCCTGGCAGGGGGTAATTCACCCCTCCACTTT. Protein product: CASSLAGGNSPLHF.